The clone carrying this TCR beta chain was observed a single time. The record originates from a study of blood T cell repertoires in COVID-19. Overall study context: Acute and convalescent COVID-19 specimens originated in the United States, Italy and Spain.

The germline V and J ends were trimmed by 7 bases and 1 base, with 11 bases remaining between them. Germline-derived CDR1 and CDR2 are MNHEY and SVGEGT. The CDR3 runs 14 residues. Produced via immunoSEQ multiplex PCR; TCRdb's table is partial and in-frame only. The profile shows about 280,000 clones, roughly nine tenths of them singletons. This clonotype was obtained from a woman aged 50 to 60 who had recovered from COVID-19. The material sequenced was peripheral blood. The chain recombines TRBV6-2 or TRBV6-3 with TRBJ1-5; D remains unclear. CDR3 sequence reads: CASTPNGSNQPQHF. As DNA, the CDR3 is TGTGCCAGCACCCCGAACGGGAGCAATCAGCCCCAGCATTTT.